This is a list of T cell receptor beta chains from one sample in a study of shared clonotypes between healthy human individuals. Using immunoSEQ multiplex PCR, the repertoire was profiled, and TCRdb retains in-frame clones only, with some absent. The sample comprises about 380,000 clones, roughly 96% of which are singletons, and less than 0.35% rests with the top ten. The sequenced sample consisted of memory CD8+ T cells sorted from blood. Receptor source: a man aged 25-45 years in good health. The CDR3 runs from the conserved cysteine through the conserved F or W. For some rows the clone size is stated as once, few or many, or as a class when expanded; others skip it.

J gene,clone size,V gene,CDR3 protein
TRBJ2-7,.,TRBV5-6,CASSPGHTYEQYF
TRBJ2-5,once,TRBV28,CASRTSGRETQYF
TRBJ1-5,.,TRBV27,CASSRGTDSNQPQHF
TRBJ2-7,.,TRBV19,CASSFSGRAYEQYF
TRBJ2-7,.,TRBV30,CAWSVGQGAYEQYF
TRBJ2-1,.,TRBV4-1,CASSQVGGEQFF
TRBJ1-5,.,TRBV25-1,CATQGGWNQPQHF
TRBJ2-3,.,TRBV27,CASSLSPLRRGITDTQYF
TRBJ2-1,.,TRBV4-2,CASSPGLAGAGEQFF
TRBJ2-3,.,TRBV28,CASSQPFTSGSRNTQYF
TRBJ1-4,.,TRBV27,CASRDWDNEKLFF
TRBJ2-5,.,TRBV25-1,CASSPYQAAAQETQYF
TRBJ1-2,few,TRBV2,CASLWFSGYTF
TRBJ1-2,.,TRBV2,CASSDRESHYGYTF
TRBJ2-3,.,TRBV4-2,CASSQESGGGADTQYF
TRBJ1-1,.,TRBV19,CASRKGGTGEVNTEAFF
TRBJ2-7,.,TRBV18,CASSPYPDEAGASYEQYF
TRBJ2-2,.,TRBV5-1,CASSSPHSGRGPGELFF
TRBJ2-3,.,TRBV27,CASRTSGLRSDTQYF
TRBJ1-6,.,TRBV7-9,CASSAGTRTLHF
TRBJ2-5,.,TRBV21-1,CASSKRRQGGETQYF
TRBJ2-7,.,TRBV10-2,CASALPSASYEQYF